This T cell receptor beta chain stems from a study of blood T cell repertoires in COVID-19. Looked up from germline, CDR1 is PRHDT and CDR2 is FYEKMQ (reference sequence). CDR3 size: 13 residues. V was shortened by 5 bases and J by 3 bases, with 11 bases between the two germline ends. The method was immunoSEQ multiplex PCR; TCRdb's version includes in-frame clones alone and lacks a portion of them. The sample shows some 150,000 clones, 87% of them seen only once. The V call is TRBV13, the J call TRBJ2-7; D is ambiguous. The sequence was obtained from a man aged 50 to 59 with active COVID-19. Sequencing used peripheral blood. The DNA of the CDR3 is TGTGCCAGCAGCAACTCAATTTACTACGAGCAGTACTTC. Its protein product is CASSNSIYYEQYF.